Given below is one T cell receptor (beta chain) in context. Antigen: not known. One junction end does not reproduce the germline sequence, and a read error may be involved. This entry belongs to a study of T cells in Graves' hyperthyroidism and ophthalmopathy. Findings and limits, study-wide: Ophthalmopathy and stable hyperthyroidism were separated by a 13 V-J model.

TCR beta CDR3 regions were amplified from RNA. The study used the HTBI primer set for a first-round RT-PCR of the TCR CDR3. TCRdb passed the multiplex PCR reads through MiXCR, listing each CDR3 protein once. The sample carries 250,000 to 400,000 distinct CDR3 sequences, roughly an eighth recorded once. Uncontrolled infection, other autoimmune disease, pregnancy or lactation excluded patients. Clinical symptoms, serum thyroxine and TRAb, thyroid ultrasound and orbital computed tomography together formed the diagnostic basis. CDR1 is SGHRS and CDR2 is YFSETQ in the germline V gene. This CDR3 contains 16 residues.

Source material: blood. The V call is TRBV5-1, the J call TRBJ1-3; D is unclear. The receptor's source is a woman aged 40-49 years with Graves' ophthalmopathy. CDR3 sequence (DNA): TGCGCCAGCAGCTTCAAGGTACAGAGCTCTGGAAACACCGTATATTTT. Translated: CASSFKVQSSGNTVYF.